This T cell receptor (beta chain) was obtained from a study of blood T cell repertoires in COVID-19. Study-wide background: Samples came from the United States, Italy and Spain, spanning acute and convalescent COVID-19. T cells, B-cell-depleted T cells, or PBMCs supplied cDNA or gDNA.

The germline V gene has CDR1 LNHDA and CDR2 SQIVND (reference sequence). The CDR3 has 14 amino acids. V shed 9 bases and J 2 bases; nucleotides not matched to a gene: 9. Authors' processing steps: Scientists estimated how many nucleated cells there were by amplifying reference gene primers. TCRdb's table, derived via immunoSEQ multiplex PCR, lists solely in-frame clones and lacks some. V, J and clone size derive from that table, while D and trimming were established from the DNA sequence. The sample lists some 150,000 clones, approximately 81% occurring once. The receptor comes from a human donor with acute or convalescent COVID-19. The donor label of this sample is uncertain. The sequenced material came from peripheral blood. V usage is TRBV19 and J usage is TRBJ1-1, with 7 bases lining up with TRBD1. CDR3 residues: CARPTGTENTEAFF. CDR3 nucleotides: TGTGCCAGACCCACCGGGACAGAAAACACTGAAGCTTTCTTT.